This TCR beta chain was recorded in a study of T-cell reconstitution after alpha-beta-depleted transplantation in children (dated by TCRdb to 2016 to 2017). Notes on the research overall: Using TCR repertoire profiling, the study quantitatively followed how T-cell immune reconstitution unfolded in children after TCRalphabeta/CD19-depleted allogeneic hematopoietic cell transplantation.

The CDR3 numbers 18 residues from cysteine through phenylalanine. The only DNA kept is the CDR3, 54 bases in frame from the first base. V loses 5 bases at its end and J loses 0 bases; junction bases beyond the gene matches: 15. Taken from the germline V gene, the CDR1 and CDR2 loops are SGHTA and FQGTGA. This clonotype was picked up a small number of times. Its antigen specificity is not known. Base qualities are not at hand, and no much larger clone is one base apart. The library was prepared using PCR. The run used an Illumina HiSeq 2500. To normalize quantification of the TCRbeta repertoire, the TCR libraries were built with molecular barcoding that relied on unique molecular identifiers. TCRdb ran its own pipeline on the public reads, namely fastp trimming at Q25 and MiXCR clone calling, and kept in-frame beta chains. Under each unique CDR3 protein, matching rows form one entry showing the most common genes and DNA. In this sample the table shows over 550,000 distinct CDR3 sequences, roughly 10% of which occur a single time. The ten largest make up 4% to 5% of the sample.

In this chain, TRBV7-3 is recombined with TRBJ2-7, and 8 junctional nucleotides match TRBD2. The sample here was PBMCs from the stem cell graft donor, taken from the stem cell graft. This receptor was obtained from a human donor who donated a stem cell graft to a child with acute myeloid leukemia. The DNA sequence follows: TGTGCCAGCAGCCCCTTTCGACGGGAGGGTGGACCCTCCTACGAGCAGTACTTC. This gives the protein CASSPFRREGGPSYEQYF. The CDR3 plus the reference TRBV7-3 and TRBJ2-7 genes for the other parts give the full variable domain: GAGVSQTPSNKVTEKGKYVELRCDPISGHTALYWYRQSLGQGPEFLIYFQGTGAADDSGLPNDRFFAVRPEGSVSTLKIQRTERGDSAVYLCASSPFRREGGPSYEQYFGPGTRLTVT.